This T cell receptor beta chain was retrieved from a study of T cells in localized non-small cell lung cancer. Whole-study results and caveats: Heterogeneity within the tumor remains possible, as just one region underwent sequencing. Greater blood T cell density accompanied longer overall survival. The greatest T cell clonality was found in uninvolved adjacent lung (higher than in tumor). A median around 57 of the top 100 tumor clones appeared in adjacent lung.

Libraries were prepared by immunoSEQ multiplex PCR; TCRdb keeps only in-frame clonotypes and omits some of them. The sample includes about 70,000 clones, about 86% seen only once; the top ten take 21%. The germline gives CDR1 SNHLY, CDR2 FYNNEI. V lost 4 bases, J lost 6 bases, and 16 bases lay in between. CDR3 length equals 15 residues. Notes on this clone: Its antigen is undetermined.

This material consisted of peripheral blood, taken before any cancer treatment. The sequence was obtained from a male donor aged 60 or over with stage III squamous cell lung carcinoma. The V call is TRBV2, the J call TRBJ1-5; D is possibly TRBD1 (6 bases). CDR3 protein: CASSGSGGAAQPQHF. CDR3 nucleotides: TGTGCCAGCAGTGGGTCCGGGGGGGCGGCTCAGCCCCAGCATTTT.